This is a list of T cell receptor beta chains from one sample in a study of graft-versus-host responses after intestinal transplantation. Some clones are missing from TCRdb's copy, which holds only in-frame ones; the method was immunoSEQ multiplex PCR. The sample contains 85,000 to 90,000 clones, approximately 87% of which appear only once. The antigens for these receptors are not known. Source: unstimulated CD4+ T cells sorted from spleen or lymph node cells, taken before intestinal transplant. Receptors originate from a human donor who received an intestinal transplant. Both conserved end residues are part of each CDR3.

v_call: TRBV5-4
j_call: TRBJ1-1
cdr3_aa: CASSRKDRGDTEAFF

v_call: TRBV7-9
j_call: TRBJ2-5
cdr3_aa: CASSFLGAETQYF

v_call: TRBV5-8
j_call: TRBJ2-7
cdr3_aa: CASSLRSTGYYEQYF

v_call: TRBV11-2
j_call: TRBJ2-7
cdr3_aa: CASSQTGGRSYEQYF

v_call: TRBV10-3
j_call: TRBJ1-4
cdr3_aa: CAIRGGAGEKLFF

v_call: TRBV12-5
j_call: TRBJ2-2
cdr3_aa: CASGLPGGANTGELFF

v_call: TRBV6-1
j_call: TRBJ1-1
cdr3_aa: CASSDNTDTEAFF

v_call: TRBV5-4
j_call: TRBJ1-1
cdr3_aa: CASPEETEAFF

v_call: TRBV2
j_call: TRBJ1-2
cdr3_aa: CASTGGGYTF

v_call: TRBV5-1
j_call: TRBJ2-5
cdr3_aa: CASNGGPANGETQYF